Listed below are T cell receptor beta chains from one sample, sequenced in a study of blood T cell repertoires in COVID-19. TCRdb keeps only in-frame clones here, not all; method: immunoSEQ multiplex PCR. The data hold 61,000 or so clones, with over 75% observed a single time. Sequenced input: peripheral blood. These receptors originate from a woman older than 75 with acute or convalescent COVID-19. Each CDR3 is given with its conserved first and last residue. Each record gives: CDR3 DNA, CDR3 protein, D gene, clone size, V gene, CDR3 length, J gene. D genes are given only for firm matches. Clone size is stated in some rows and not others, as once, few, many or a class when expanded.

cdr3_nt: TGTGCCAGCAGTGACGGACAGGGAAGGAGAAACACCATATATTTT
cdr3_aa: CASSDGQGRRNTIYF
d_call: TRBD1
clone_size: few
v_call: TRBV27
cdr3_length: 15
j_call: TRBJ1-3

cdr3_nt: TGCAGCGTTGAAGATGGGGGAAGGGGGCCGCAGGAGCAGTTCTTC
cdr3_aa: CSVEDGGRGPQEQFF
d_call: TRBD1
clone_size: .
v_call: TRBV29-1
cdr3_length: 15
j_call: TRBJ2-1

cdr3_nt: TGTGCCAGCAGCTTGGTAGGGGTTAATGAAAAACTGTTTTTT
cdr3_aa: CASSLVGVNEKLFF
d_call: .
clone_size: .
v_call: TRBV5-6
cdr3_length: 14
j_call: TRBJ1-4

cdr3_nt: TGTGCCAGTAGTATAGGAGCGGACACCATATATTTT
cdr3_aa: CASSIGADTIYF
d_call: .
clone_size: .
v_call: TRBV19
cdr3_length: 12
j_call: TRBJ1-3

cdr3_nt: TGTGCCAGCGGTGGGCCAGGGCAGTATTTT
cdr3_aa: CASGGPGQYF
d_call: .
clone_size: .
v_call: TRBV27
cdr3_length: 10
j_call: TRBJ2-3

cdr3_nt: TGTGCCAGCAGCGTAGGGGCTAGCGGGAGTGGGGGGGAGACCCAGTACTTC
cdr3_aa: CASSVGASGSGGETQYF
d_call: TRBD2
clone_size: .
v_call: TRBV9
cdr3_length: 17
j_call: TRBJ2-5

cdr3_nt: TGTGCCAGCAGCATTCCCGGGGGCGGGACAGTCACAGATACGCAGTATTTT
cdr3_aa: CASSIPGGGTVTDTQYF
d_call: .
clone_size: .
v_call: TRBV21-1
cdr3_length: 17
j_call: TRBJ2-3

cdr3_nt: TGTGCCAGCAGCCTCCCTAGCGCGGACTCCTACGAGCAGTACTTC
cdr3_aa: CASSLPSADSYEQYF
d_call: .
clone_size: .
v_call: TRBV7-2
cdr3_length: 15
j_call: TRBJ2-7

cdr3_nt: TGTGCCAGCAGATCAGGGGGCGCGGACACCATATATTTT
cdr3_aa: CASRSGGADTIYF
d_call: TRBD1
clone_size: .
v_call: TRBV28
cdr3_length: 13
j_call: TRBJ1-3

cdr3_nt: TGTGCCAGCAGCTTAGTGGGACAGGGAACCACTGAAGCTTTCTTT
cdr3_aa: CASSLVGQGTTEAFF
d_call: TRBD1
clone_size: .
v_call: TRBV7-6
cdr3_length: 15
j_call: TRBJ1-1

cdr3_nt: TGTGCCAGCGGAAAGGACAGGGCGACCTACGAGCAGTACTTC
cdr3_aa: CASGKDRATYEQYF
d_call: TRBD1
clone_size: .
v_call: TRBV5-4
cdr3_length: 14
j_call: TRBJ2-7

cdr3_nt: TGTGCCAGCAGTTTAGGGGGGAGTGGCACAGATACGCAGTATTTT
cdr3_aa: CASSLGGSGTDTQYF
d_call: .
clone_size: .
v_call: TRBV28
cdr3_length: 15
j_call: TRBJ2-3

cdr3_nt: TGTGCCAGCAGCCCAACTGGCGGTAATTCACCCCTCCACTTT
cdr3_aa: CASSPTGGNSPLHF
d_call: .
clone_size: .
v_call: TRBV5-4
cdr3_length: 14
j_call: TRBJ1-6

cdr3_nt: TGTGCCAGCTCACCACAGGGAGACGAAAAACTGTTTTTT
cdr3_aa: CASSPQGDEKLFF
d_call: .
clone_size: .
v_call: TRBV18
cdr3_length: 13
j_call: TRBJ1-4

cdr3_nt: TGTGCCATAAAGACGGGACAGGACACCGGGGAGCTGTTTTTT
cdr3_aa: CAIKTGQDTGELFF
d_call: TRBD1
clone_size: .
v_call: TRBV10-3
cdr3_length: 14
j_call: TRBJ2-2

cdr3_nt: TGTGCCAGCAGCTCCGGACTAGCGGGAGGAGTTGTCGGGGAGCTGTTTTTT
cdr3_aa: CASSSGLAGGVVGELFF
d_call: TRBD2
clone_size: .
v_call: TRBV5-8
cdr3_length: 17
j_call: TRBJ2-2

cdr3_nt: TGTGCCAGCGGGACATATATGAACACTGAAGCTTTCTTT
cdr3_aa: CASGTYMNTEAFF
d_call: .
clone_size: .
v_call: TRBV3-1/TRBV3-2
cdr3_length: 13
j_call: TRBJ1-1

cdr3_nt: TGTGCCAGCAGAGCGGGACTAGCGGGAGAGCAGTACTTC
cdr3_aa: CASRAGLAGEQYF
d_call: TRBD2
clone_size: .
v_call: TRBV27
cdr3_length: 13
j_call: TRBJ2-7

cdr3_nt: TGCGCCAGCAGCCCGGGACTGCTCGCCTACAATGAGCAGTTCTTC
cdr3_aa: CASSPGLLAYNEQFF
d_call: .
clone_size: .
v_call: TRBV5-1
cdr3_length: 15
j_call: TRBJ2-1

cdr3_nt: TGCGCCAGCAGCTACGACGGGTTAGCCGGCTACACCTTC
cdr3_aa: CASSYDGLAGYTF
d_call: .
clone_size: .
v_call: TRBV5-1
cdr3_length: 13
j_call: TRBJ1-2

cdr3_nt: TGTGCCAGCACCCGGGTAGTGGGTAATTCACCCCTCCACTTT
cdr3_aa: CASTRVVGNSPLHF
d_call: .
clone_size: .
v_call: TRBV5-5
cdr3_length: 14
j_call: TRBJ1-6

cdr3_nt: TGTGCCAGCTCAACCCGGGCGGGAGGGGAAGAGACCCAGTACTTC
cdr3_aa: CASSTRAGGEETQYF
d_call: TRBD2
clone_size: .
v_call: TRBV18
cdr3_length: 15
j_call: TRBJ2-5

cdr3_nt: TGTGCCAGCAGTTCGACCGGGACAGGTACTGGAAACACCATATATTTT
cdr3_aa: CASSSTGTGTGNTIYF
d_call: TRBD1
clone_size: .
v_call: TRBV6-5
cdr3_length: 16
j_call: TRBJ1-3

cdr3_nt: TGTGCCAGTAGCTCCGGACAGAGCAACCGCTATGGCTACACCTTC
cdr3_aa: CASSSGQSNRYGYTF
d_call: .
clone_size: .
v_call: TRBV19
cdr3_length: 15
j_call: TRBJ1-2

cdr3_nt: TGTGCCAGCAGCTCTATATCCCACCGGGACTGGTGGATTCGATGGGAGCAGTTCTTC
cdr3_aa: CASSSISHRDWWIRWEQFF
d_call: .
clone_size: .
v_call: TRBV11-2
cdr3_length: 19
j_call: TRBJ2-1

cdr3_nt: TGCAGCGCCCTCCTTGGAAACACCATATATTTT
cdr3_aa: CSALLGNTIYF
d_call: .
clone_size: .
v_call: TRBV29-1
cdr3_length: 11
j_call: TRBJ1-3

cdr3_nt: TGTGCCAGCAGTGAATCTTGGGCCGCCACTGGAAACACCATATATTTT
cdr3_aa: CASSESWAATGNTIYF
d_call: .
clone_size: .
v_call: TRBV6-1
cdr3_length: 16
j_call: TRBJ1-3

cdr3_nt: TGTGCCAGCAGCCTAGCGGAGGCACGGGAGACCCAGTACTTC
cdr3_aa: CASSLAEARETQYF
d_call: TRBD2
clone_size: .
v_call: TRBV7-9
cdr3_length: 14
j_call: TRBJ2-5

cdr3_nt: TGCGCCAGCAGCTTGAATGGGGCCAATCAGCCCCAGCATTTT
cdr3_aa: CASSLNGANQPQHF
d_call: .
clone_size: .
v_call: TRBV5-1
cdr3_length: 14
j_call: TRBJ1-5

cdr3_nt: TGTGCCAGCAGCGTAGGGGGGAGGGCAGTGCGAACAGATACGCAGTATTTT
cdr3_aa: CASSVGGRAVRTDTQYF
d_call: TRBD2
clone_size: .
v_call: TRBV9
cdr3_length: 17
j_call: TRBJ2-3

cdr3_nt: TGTGCCAGCAGCCAAGGTCAGGGGACACCCCTCCACTTT
cdr3_aa: CASSQGQGTPLHF
d_call: .
clone_size: .
v_call: TRBV3-1/TRBV3-2
cdr3_length: 13
j_call: TRBJ1-6

cdr3_nt: TGTGCCAGCAGCGTTCTCCAGGGGGCGGACACTGAAGCTTTCTTT
cdr3_aa: CASSVLQGADTEAFF
d_call: TRBD1
clone_size: .
v_call: TRBV9
cdr3_length: 15
j_call: TRBJ1-1

cdr3_nt: TGTGCCAGCAGCGGGGCGGGGGGCTTTGGAAACACCATATATTTT
cdr3_aa: CASSGAGGFGNTIYF
d_call: .
clone_size: .
v_call: TRBV7-3
cdr3_length: 15
j_call: TRBJ1-3

cdr3_nt: TGTGCCAGCAGCTTTACAGGGGGAGATACGCAGTATTTT
cdr3_aa: CASSFTGGDTQYF
d_call: TRBD1
clone_size: .
v_call: TRBV5-6
cdr3_length: 13
j_call: TRBJ2-3

cdr3_nt: TGTGCCAGCAGCTTATCGGGGATGGGCAAAAACATTCAGTACTTC
cdr3_aa: CASSLSGMGKNIQYF
d_call: .
clone_size: .
v_call: TRBV11-2
cdr3_length: 15
j_call: TRBJ2-4

cdr3_nt: TGTGCCAGCAGCTTCCGACTAGCGGGGGGGCAAGGTGAGCAGTTCTTC
cdr3_aa: CASSFRLAGGQGEQFF
d_call: TRBD2
clone_size: .
v_call: TRBV7-2
cdr3_length: 16
j_call: TRBJ2-1

cdr3_nt: TGCGCCAGCAGCCGGGACAGGGGGAGGAACGAGCAGTACTTC
cdr3_aa: CASSRDRGRNEQYF
d_call: TRBD1
clone_size: once
v_call: TRBV5-1
cdr3_length: 14
j_call: TRBJ2-7

cdr3_nt: TGCAGTGCTAGTTATGGTGCAGGCGGGGGGCGAGAGACCCAGTACTTC
cdr3_aa: CSASYGAGGGRETQYF
d_call: TRBD2
clone_size: .
v_call: TRBV20-1
cdr3_length: 16
j_call: TRBJ2-5

cdr3_nt: TGTGCCAGCAGCTTAGCGGGACAGGGTGGCAATGAGCAGTTCTTC
cdr3_aa: CASSLAGQGGNEQFF
d_call: TRBD1
clone_size: .
v_call: TRBV11-2
cdr3_length: 15
j_call: TRBJ2-1

cdr3_nt: TGTGCCAGCAGTGGGGGACTAGCGGGAGGCCTCCGCTCCTACGAGCAGTACTTC
cdr3_aa: CASSGGLAGGLRSYEQYF
d_call: TRBD2
clone_size: .
v_call: TRBV25-1
cdr3_length: 18
j_call: TRBJ2-7

cdr3_nt: TGTGCCAGCGGGGGCAGGGGCTACGAGCAGTACTTC
cdr3_aa: CASGGRGYEQYF
d_call: .
clone_size: few
v_call: TRBV7-9
cdr3_length: 12
j_call: TRBJ2-7

cdr3_nt: TGTGCCAGCTCATCAGAAAGCCAGGGTGGCTACACCTTC
cdr3_aa: CASSSESQGGYTF
d_call: .
clone_size: .
v_call: TRBV18
cdr3_length: 13
j_call: TRBJ1-2

cdr3_nt: TGTGCCAGCGGGCGAAACACTGAAGCTTTCTTT
cdr3_aa: CASGRNTEAFF
d_call: .
clone_size: .
v_call: TRBV2
cdr3_length: 11
j_call: TRBJ1-1

cdr3_nt: TGTGCCAGCAGCTTACTATCGGGGGGAGAGCAGTACTTC
cdr3_aa: CASSLLSGGEQYF
d_call: TRBD2
clone_size: .
v_call: TRBV7-2
cdr3_length: 13
j_call: TRBJ2-7

cdr3_nt: TGTGCCAGCCGTGAGGCTACGTACAATGAGCAGTTCTTC
cdr3_aa: CASREATYNEQFF
d_call: .
clone_size: .
v_call: TRBV12-3/TRBV12-4
cdr3_length: 13
j_call: TRBJ2-1

cdr3_nt: TGTGCCAGCAGCCCGACTAGCCGGCTCTCCTACGAGCAGTACTTC
cdr3_aa: CASSPTSRLSYEQYF
d_call: TRBD2
clone_size: .
v_call: TRBV28
cdr3_length: 15
j_call: TRBJ2-7

cdr3_nt: TGTGCCAGCAGCCCGTGGCCAGGAACCTACGAGCAGTACTTC
cdr3_aa: CASSPWPGTYEQYF
d_call: .
clone_size: .
v_call: TRBV5-4
cdr3_length: 14
j_call: TRBJ2-7

cdr3_nt: TGTGCCAGCAGTCCCCCTTGGGCGAGTTCCAGTGAGCAGTTCTTC
cdr3_aa: CASSPPWASSSEQFF
d_call: .
clone_size: .
v_call: TRBV25-1
cdr3_length: 15
j_call: TRBJ2-1

cdr3_nt: TGTGCCAGCAGCTTAAGAGGAGCTGAAGCTTTCTTT
cdr3_aa: CASSLRGAEAFF
d_call: .
clone_size: .
v_call: TRBV11-1
cdr3_length: 12
j_call: TRBJ1-1

cdr3_nt: TGTGCCAGCAGCTTAGCGTTGAGGGGGAGACAGGGCAGCTACAATGAGCAGTTCTTC
cdr3_aa: CASSLALRGRQGSYNEQFF
d_call: TRBD1
clone_size: .
v_call: TRBV7-2
cdr3_length: 19
j_call: TRBJ2-1

cdr3_nt: TGTGCCAGCAGTTCTGGACAGGGCGGCTCCTACGAGCAGTACTTC
cdr3_aa: CASSSGQGGSYEQYF
d_call: TRBD1
clone_size: .
v_call: TRBV7-2
cdr3_length: 15
j_call: TRBJ2-7

cdr3_nt: TGTGCCAGCAGCTTCGACGGATTCGGGGGGAACACTGAAGCTTTCTTT
cdr3_aa: CASSFDGFGGNTEAFF
d_call: .
clone_size: .
v_call: TRBV7-2
cdr3_length: 16
j_call: TRBJ1-1

cdr3_nt: TGTGCCAGCAGCTTAAGTGGCACGAATAAAGAGACCCAGTACTTC
cdr3_aa: CASSLSGTNKETQYF
d_call: .
clone_size: .
v_call: TRBV7-2
cdr3_length: 15
j_call: TRBJ2-5